This entry is about one T cell receptor beta chain. Within the sample, other DNA sequences also encode this same CDR3. This sample was included in a study of blood T cell repertoires in COVID-19. Only in-frame clones appear in the TCRdb table, and some are missing; sequencing was by immunoSEQ multiplex PCR. The sample contains approximately 450,000 clones, more than 80% of which appear only once. Symptom resolution, clearance, or two negative PCRs marked the recovered donors of Cohort 3. This CDR3 is 13 amino acids long. CDR1 MNHEY and CDR2 SVGAGI come from the germline V gene. V lost 4 bases and J lost 0, with 6 bases in between.

V and J are TRBV6-5 and TRBJ1-1; D is ambiguous. The TCR sequence derives from a man younger than 40 who had recovered from COVID-19. The specimen was PBMCs or T cells enriched from blood (not recorded which). CDR3 amino acids: CASSSYMNTEAFF. CDR3 sequence (DNA): TGTGCCAGCAGTTCTTACATGAACACTGAAGCTTTCTTT.